This T cell receptor beta chain was captured by sequencing in a study of OX40 agonist ivuxolimab in advanced cancers. Turning to the study itself: Patients with hepatocellular carcinoma, melanoma, renal cell or head and neck cancer made up the dose-escalation patients. Three dose-escalation patients had partial responses: one with hepatocellular carcinoma and two with cutaneous melanoma.

Regarding this clone: The antigen is not known.

Clones were read by immunoSEQ multiplex PCR, and TCRdb kept only the in-frame ones, dropping some. In the table there are roughly 60,000 clones, around 90% of which are singletons. The germline gives CDR1 MNHEY, CDR2 SVGAGI. V lost 6 bases and J lost 0, with 12 bases in between. The CDR3 sequence is 14 residues long. Systemic immunosuppression or autoimmune disease history was grounds to exclude patients. Study-level findings and limits: No antigen was identified for the clonally expanded peripheral T cells.

V is TRBV6-5 and J is TRBJ2-7; D is uncertain. Specimen: CD4+ or CD8+ T cells sorted from blood, collected in a trial of the OX40 agonist ivuxolimab. This TCR was sampled from an adult with an advanced solid tumor such as melanoma, head and neck, liver or kidney cancer. The CDR3 sequence is CASSQRTGSYEQYF. CDR3 DNA: TGTGCCAGCAGCCAAAGGACGGGCTCCTACGAGCAGTACTTC.